This T cell receptor beta chain appears in the sequencing data of a study of blood T cell repertoires in COVID-19. At the level of the study: COVID-19 samples, acute and convalescent, were from the United States, Italy and Spain.

The CDR3 runs to 16 residues. The germline CDR1 and CDR2 sequences are SGHTA and FQGNSA. The ends lost 6 bases at V and 8 bases at J; junction bases unmatched: 9. Original analysis: Quantification of nucleated cells was approximated via reference gene primer amplification. Profiling relied on immunoSEQ multiplex PCR, and the TCRdb table lists in-frame clones only, not all of them. V, J and clone size are taken as reported in that table, and D and trimming were inferred from the DNA itself. This sample has 200,000 to 250,000 clones, with around nine tenths found just once. Categorization into cohorts depended on clinical history that participants reported. This clone was detected only a few times.

The V call is TRBV7-2, the J call TRBJ2-2, with TRBD2 matching over 13 bases. The origin of this receptor is a man aged 30-40 years who had recovered from COVID-19. The sequencing sample was made of PBMCs or T cells enriched from blood (not recorded which). Here the CDR3 DNA reads TGTGCCAGCAGTCGCCGACTAGCGGGAGGAGGTGGGGAGCTGTTTTTT. Translation gives CASSRRLAGGGGELFF.